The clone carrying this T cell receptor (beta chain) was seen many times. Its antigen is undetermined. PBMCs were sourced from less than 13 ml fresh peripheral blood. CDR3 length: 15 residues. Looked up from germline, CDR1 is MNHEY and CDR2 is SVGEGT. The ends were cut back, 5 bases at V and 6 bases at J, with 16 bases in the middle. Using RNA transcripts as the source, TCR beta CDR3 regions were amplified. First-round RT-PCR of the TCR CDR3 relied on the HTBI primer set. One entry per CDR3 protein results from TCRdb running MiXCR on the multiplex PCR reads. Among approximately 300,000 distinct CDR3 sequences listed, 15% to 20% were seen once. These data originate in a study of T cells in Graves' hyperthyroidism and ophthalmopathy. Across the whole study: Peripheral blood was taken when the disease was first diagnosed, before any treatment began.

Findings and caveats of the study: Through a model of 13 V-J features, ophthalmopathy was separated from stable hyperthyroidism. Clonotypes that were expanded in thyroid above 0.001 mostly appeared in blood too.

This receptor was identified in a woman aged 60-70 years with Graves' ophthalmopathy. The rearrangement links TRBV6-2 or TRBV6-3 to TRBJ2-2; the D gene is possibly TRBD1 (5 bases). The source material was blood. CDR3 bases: TGTGCCAGCAGTCCTTTAGGACAATCCCCCGGGGAGCTGTTTTTT. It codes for CASSPLGQSPGELFF.